The 25 T cell receptor beta chains below come from one sample, sequenced in a study of response to subunit inactivated influenza vaccine. TCRdb reprocessed the RT-PCR reads with MiXCR, giving one entry per CDR3 protein. The data contain roughly 760,000 distinct CDR3 sequences, 21% of them seen just once; the ten biggest clones take up roughly a tenth. Source: PBMCs from blood, taken about 5 days after vaccination. All receptors come from a man over 45 who received an inactivated influenza vaccine.

To note about this clonotype: This could be a read error, since a much larger clone is one nucleotide away. The rearrangement links TRBV5-1 to TRBJ2-1; D gene unclear. There are 11 residues in the CDR3. Germline V gene data show CDR1 as SGHRS and CDR2 as YFSETQ. V gave up 0 bases and J gave up 10 bases, with 5 bases separating them. CDR3 sequence: CASSLGMEQFF. The CDR3 DNA reads as TGCGCCAGCAGCTTGGGAATGGAGCAGTTCTTC.

The table lists this clonotype with a count of one. The V call is TRBV19, the J call TRBJ1-3, with 7 bases fitting TRBD1. The trim removed 6 bases at V and 4 bases at J, leaving 9 bases unmatched. This CDR3 region has 15 residues. The germline gives CDR1 LNHDA, CDR2 SQIVND (reference sequence). CDR3 nucleotides: TGTGCCAGTAGCCGCTACGGGACAGCGGGAAACACCATATATTTT. It encodes CASSRYGTAGNTIYF. The entire variable domain, with the rest obtained from reference TRBV19 and TRBJ1-3, is as follows: DGGITQSPKYLFRKEGQNVTLSCEQNLNHDAMYWYRQDPGQGLRLIYYSQIVNDFQKGDIAEGYSVSREKKESFPLTVTSAQKNPTAFYLCASSRYGTAGNTIYFGEGSWLTVV.

This clonotype was found a few times. This chain connects TRBV15 to TRBJ1-5, with no clear D. Germline CDR1 and CDR2: LNHNV and YYDKDF (reference sequence). The CDR3 spans 12 residues. Trimming cost V 4 bases and J 5 bases, with 6 bases left between them. The CDR3 protein is CATSKGDQPQHF. In nucleotides, the CDR3 is TGTGCCACCAGCAAGGGTGATCAGCCCCAGCATTTT.

This clonotype was counted ten times or more. This rearrangement joins TRBV12-3 or TRBV12-4 to TRBJ2-3; 12 nucleotides match TRBD2. CDR3 length: 15 residues. Trimming removed 6 bases from V and 5 bases from J; junction bases left unmatched: 6. The CDR3 protein is CASRPSGGALDTQYF. CDR3 nucleotide sequence: TGTGCCAGCAGACCTAGCGGGGGGGCCTTAGATACGCAGTATTTT.

The rearrangement links TRBV12-3 or TRBV12-4 to TRBJ1-1, with D uncertain. V was trimmed by 6 bases and J by 7 bases, leaving 18 bases between them. The CDR3 is 14 amino acids. CDR3 DNA: TGTGCCAGCAGACAGACTCCGGGGATAAGTGAAGCTTTCTTT. Residues: CASRQTPGISEAFF.

The CDR3 here is CASSLVGLNSPLHF. The CDR3 nucleotides are TGCGCCAGCAGCTTGGTTGGGTTGAATTCACCCCTCCACTTT. The rearrangement links TRBV5-1 to TRBJ1-6; no reliable D call. V lost 0 bases, J lost 7 bases, and 8 bases lay in between. Looked up from germline, CDR1 is SGHRS and CDR2 is YFSETQ. The CDR3 is 14 residues long. Together with reference TRBV5-1 and TRBJ1-6, the CDR3 gives the full variable domain: KAGVTQTPRYLIKTRGQQVTLSCSPISGHRSVSWYQQTPGQGLQFLFEYFSETQRNKGNFPGRFSGRQFSNSRSEMNVSTLELGDSALYLCASSLVGLNSPLHFGNGTRLTVT.

This clonotype was counted between two and nine times. The J gene is TRBJ2-7, the V gene TRBV5-1; D ambiguous. There are 13 residues in the CDR3. Trimming shortened V by 1 base and J by 2 bases, and 7 bases separated the two germline ends. Germline V lookup: CDR1 SGHRS, CDR2 YFSETQ. CDR3 in DNA: TGCGCCAGCAGCTTGTCCCAAACCTACGAGCAGTACTTC. As protein: CASSLSQTYEQYF.

This clonotype was counted many times. The chain couples TRBV29-1 to TRBJ2-7; 7 positions match TRBD2. CDR1 and CDR2 (germline): SQVTM, ANQGSEA. The CDR3 has 13 amino acids. J lost 7 bases, V lost 1 base, and 7 bases had no gene match. The CDR3 reads CSVEVRQGGEQYF. The CDR3 region has the DNA TGCAGCGTTGAAGTTCGGCAGGGAGGGGAGCAGTACTTC.

This clonotype was seen more than once but under ten times. V usage is TRBV20-1 and J usage is TRBJ2-1; 9 nucleotides line up with TRBD1. Losses at the gene ends were 5 bases for V and 5 bases for J; bases not matched to a gene: 7. Germline V gene lookup returns CDR1 DFQATT and CDR2 SNEGSKA (reference sequence). CDR3 length: 14 residues. CDR3 residues: CSASPGTGNNEQFF. Here the CDR3 DNA reads TGCAGTGCTTCCCCCGGGACAGGGAACAATGAGCAGTTCTTC.

This chain joins TRBV19 and TRBJ2-1; the match to TRBD1 covers 8 bases. CDR1 is LNHDA and CDR2 is SQIVND in the germline V gene (reference sequence). The CDR3 extends over 16 amino acids. J gave up 1 base and V 10 bases, and 12 bases lay outside the gene matches. In nucleotides, the CDR3 is TGTGCCACCATCAGCCCCAGGGGGCGATCCTACAATGAGCAGTTCTTC. Amino acids: CATISPRGRSYNEQFF. Variable domain in full (rest from reference TRBV19 and TRBJ2-1): DGGITQSPKYLFRKEGQNVTLSCEQNLNHDAMYWYRQDPGQGLRLIYYSQIVNDFQKGDIAEGYSVSREKKESFPLTVTSAQKNPTAFYLCATISPRGRSYNEQFFGPGTRLTVL.

In its sample, this clonotype was seen a few times. The V call is TRBV6-5, the J call TRBJ2-4; D is possibly TRBD2 (6 bases). The CDR3 covers 15 residues. The V gene lost 0 bases and the J gene lost 3 bases, with 9 bases spanning the gap. Germline V lookup: CDR1 MNHEY, CDR2 SVGAGI. The DNA for the CDR3 is TGTGCCAGCAGTTACTCCCAGGGAGGCAAAAACATTCAGTACTTC. It yields the protein CASSYSQGGKNIQYF.

The CDR3 sequence is CASRGIIAGANEQFF. CDR3 nucleotides: TGTGCCAGCAGGGGAATTATAGCGGGAGCCAATGAGCAGTTCTTC. The chain combines TRBV6-2 or TRBV6-3 with TRBJ2-1, with 9 bases fitting TRBD2. V gave up 6 bases and J gave up 6 bases; unmatched junction bases: 9. Germline assignment: CDR1 MNHEY and CDR2 SVGEGT. This CDR3 has 15 residues.

This chain connects TRBV6-2 or TRBV6-3 to TRBJ2-5; D remains ambiguous. Germline CDR1 reads MNHEY; CDR2 reads SVGEGT. The V and J ends lost 6 bases and 5 bases respectively, with 7 bases between them. CDR3 length equals 11 residues. CDR3 protein: CASRAFETQYF. Here the CDR3 DNA reads TGTGCCAGCAGAGCCTTCGAGACCCAGTACTTC.

The chain combines TRBV7-3 with TRBJ2-5, with D perhaps TRBD2 (5 bases). The CDR3 has 16 amino acids. Per germline, CDR1 SGHTA and CDR2 FQGTGA. The V and J ends lost 2 bases and 2 bases respectively, with 15 bases between them. CDR3 nucleotides: TGTGCCAGCAGCTTAGGACTCCAAAAAGTGCAAGAGACCCAGTACTTC. Translated: CASSLGLQKVQETQYF.

This clonotype was seen only a few times. This chain links TRBV4-3 with TRBJ1-2, with no clear D. Trimming shortened V by 0 bases and J by 2 bases, and 13 bases separated the two germline ends. The CDR3 totals 16 residues. Germline V gene sequence: CDR1 LGHNA, CDR2 YSLEER. CDR3 amino acids: CASSQETRATNYGYTF. CDR3 DNA: TGCGCCAGCAGCCAAGAGACCCGGGCAACCAACTATGGCTACACCTTC.

This clonotype has a count of ten or more. This chain links TRBV3-1 with TRBJ2-7; 7 nucleotides agree with TRBD1. Germline CDR1 and CDR2: LGHDT and YNNKEL (reference sequence). V lost 2 bases, J lost 2 bases, and 3 bases stayed unmatched. The CDR3 has 14 amino acids. This CDR3 is CASSQLGQTYEQYF. Here the CDR3 DNA reads TGTGCCAGCAGCCAACTGGGACAGACCTACGAGCAGTACTTC.

The chain combines TRBV24-1 with TRBJ2-3; 12 bases are a match to TRBD2. Unmatched junction bases numbered 4, after V lost 5 bases and J lost 2 bases. CDR1 is KGHDR and CDR2 is SFDVKD in the germline V gene. The CDR3 runs 16 residues. This CDR3 is CATSGRTSGTTDTQYF. The CDR3 DNA sequence: TGTGCCACCAGTGGTAGGACTAGCGGGACCACAGATACGCAGTATTTT.

The chain links TRBV2 to TRBJ1-6; 7 bases fit TRBD1. The CDR3 runs to 14 residues. V gave up 9 bases and J gave up 7 bases; unmatched junction bases: 9. In germline, CDR1 is SNHLY, CDR2 FYNNEI. CDR3 in amino acids: CARNTGTENSPLHF. The CDR3 DNA reads TGTGCCAGGAATACCGGGACAGAGAATTCACCCCTCCACTTT. The variable domain in full, with the rest retrieved from reference TRBV2 and TRBJ1-6, is EPEVTQTPSHQVTQMGQEVILRCVPISNHLYFYWYRQILGQKVEFLVSFYNNEISEKSEIFDDQFSVERPDGSNFTLKIRSTKLEDSAMYFCARNTGTENSPLHFGNGTRLTVT.

This clonotype came up a few times. This chain links TRBV14 with TRBJ2-2; 11 positions match TRBD1. Germline lookup yields CDR1 SGHDN and CDR2 FVKESK. The trim removed 6 bases at V and 2 bases at J, leaving 8 bases unmatched. The CDR3 has 17 amino acids. The CDR3 region is CASSRWTGGFNTGELFF. CDR3 nucleotides: TGTGCCAGCAGTCGATGGACAGGGGGCTTTAACACCGGGGAGCTGTTTTTT. The whole variable domain, filled in from reference TRBV14 and TRBJ2-2, reads EAGVTQFPSHSVIEKGQTVTLRCDPISGHDNLYWYRRVMGKEIKFLLHFVKESKQDESGMPNNRFLAERTGGTYSTLKVQPAELEDSGVYFCASSRWTGGFNTGELFFGEGSRLTVL.

This clonotype was counted at least ten times. V is TRBV12-3 or TRBV12-4 and J is TRBJ2-1; 9 bases line up with TRBD2. The CDR3 is 15 amino acids. Unmatched junction bases numbered 9, after V lost 6 bases and J lost 6 bases. Written as DNA, the CDR3 is TGTGCCAGCAGACCACGAGGGCGGGAGGGCAATGAGCAGTTCTTC. Amino acids: CASRPRGREGNEQFF.

This clonotype was seen at least ten times. CDR3 in amino acids: CASSLAQGYGYTF. The CDR3 DNA is TGCGCCAGCAGCTTGGCTCAGGGCTATGGCTACACCTTC. V is TRBV5-1 and J is TRBJ1-2; possible D gene TRBD1, 5 bases. CDR1 SGHRS and CDR2 YFSETQ come from the germline V gene. Deletions cut 0 bases from V and 4 bases from J, with 7 bases between. There are 13 residues in the CDR3.

The V and J genes are TRBV4-3 and TRBJ2-7, with 12 nucleotides matching TRBD2. This CDR3 comprises 15 residues. Germline-derived CDR1 and CDR2 are LGHNA and YSLEER. V lost 4 bases to trimming and J lost 4 bases; unmatched junction nucleotides: 5. Here the CDR3 reads CASSLKTSGRYEQYF. CDR3 bases: TGCGCCAGCAGCCTGAAGACTAGCGGGAGATACGAGCAGTACTTC.

This clonotype was seen a single time. The CDR3 protein is CASSYSGPVYSYEQYF. In DNA, the CDR3 is TGTGCCAGCAGTTACTCGGGGCCTGTTTACTCCTACGAGCAGTACTTC. The chain employs TRBV6-2 or TRBV6-3 and TRBJ2-7, with D tentatively TRBD1 (5 bases). This CDR3 is 16 amino acids long. V was shortened by 0 bases and J by 0 bases, with 12 bases between the two germline ends. CDR1 MNHEY and CDR2 SVGEGT come from the germline V gene.

This clonotype was seen only a few times. The rearrangement joins TRBV7-2 to TRBJ2-3, with D possibly being TRBD1 (6 bases). Germline CDR1 is SGHTA and CDR2 is FQGNSA. The CDR3 has 13 residues. V gave up 7 bases and J gave up 2 bases, with 10 bases separating them. DNA for the CDR3: TGTGCCAGCACCCGGACAGTCACAGATACGCAGTATTTT. Translated: CASTRTVTDTQYF.

The J gene is TRBJ1-6, the V gene TRBV7-9; TRBD1 aligns across 10 bases. With V trimmed by 0 bases and J by 12 bases, 5 bases remained unmatched. The CDR3 extends over 15 amino acids. Germline V lookup: CDR1 SEHNR, CDR2 FQNEAQ (reference sequence). CDR3 sequence (DNA): TGTGCCAGCAGCTTAGCGGGACAGGGGACCCAACCCCTCCACTTT. This sequence encodes CASSLAGQGTQPLHF. Full variable domain (rest looked up from reference TRBV7-9 and TRBJ1-6): DTGVSQNPRHKITKRGQNVTFRCDPISEHNRLYWYRQTLGQGPEFLTYFQNEAQLEKSRLLSDRFSAERPKGSFSTLEIQRTEQGDSAMYLCASSLAGQGTQPLHFGNGTRLTVT.